These 21 T cell receptor beta chains came from one sample sequenced in a study of shared clonotypes between healthy human individuals. Positively selected for CCR7, the CD45RO-negative cells used as naive CD8 cells excluded terminally differentiated effector memory CD45RA+ cells. Sequencing was performed with immunoSEQ multiplex PCR; in TCRdb, only in-frame clones are kept and a portion is missing. The sample has roughly 2.1 million clones, more than 85% seen once. Material for sequencing was naive CD8+ T cells from PBMCs. The receptor source for this set is a man aged 18-30 years in good health. Some clones in this sample may be carry-over from other donors' samples.

This clone was seen just once. One end of the junction varies from germline; a read error may be responsible. This CDR3 reads CASNEIGNEQFF. In DNA form, the CDR3 reads TGTGCCAGCAATGAAATCGGGAATGAGCAGTTCTTC. The genes are TRBV6-1 and TRBJ2-1, with D unresolved. CDR3 size: 12 residues. Germline-derived CDR1 and CDR2 are MNHNS and SASEGT.

V usage is TRBV11-2 and J usage is TRBJ1-2; TRBD1 might be the D (5 bases). The CDR3 sequence is 16 residues long. V was clipped by 3 bases and J by 4 bases, with 18 bases between them. Per the germline V gene, CDR1 is SGHAT and CDR2 is FQNNGV. The CDR3 sequence is CASSFAPGVSTYGYTF. The CDR3 DNA reads as TGTGCCAGCAGCTTCGCCCCGGGGGTTAGCACCTATGGCTACACCTTC.

The J gene is TRBJ2-7, the V gene TRBV7-9; the D gene is possibly TRBD1 (6 bases). The CDR3 sequence is 18 residues long. Trimming took off 5 bases at V and 2 bases at J, with 25 bases between the two ends. From germline, CDR1 is SEHNR and CDR2 FQNEAQ (reference sequence). The CDR3 DNA sequence: TGTGCCAGCAGCCTATGGCCCACGAGGGACACCCCCCCCTACGAGCAGTACTTC. Protein sequence: CASSLWPTRDTPPYEQYF.

This chain links TRBV5-8 with TRBJ1-4; 7 nucleotides line up with TRBD1. Germline lookup yields CDR1 SGHTS and CDR2 YDEGEE. V shed 2 bases and J 5 bases; nucleotides not matched to a gene: 3. The CDR3 runs 14 residues. CDR3 protein: CASSFGTENEKLFF. CDR3 sequence (DNA): TGTGCCAGCAGCTTTGGGACAGAGAATGAAAAACTGTTTTTT.

This clone has just one count. This chain connects TRBV5-1 to TRBJ2-5; a possible D gene is TRBD1 (6 bases). The V end lost 2 bases, the J end lost 1 base, and 15 bases lay between the germline ends. CDR1 is SGHRS and CDR2 is YFSETQ in the germline V gene. CDR3 length equals 16 residues. CDR3: CASSFNREESQETQYF. CDR3 nucleotide sequence: TGCGCCAGCAGCTTCAACAGGGAAGAGTCCCAAGAGACCCAGTACTTC.

The V call is TRBV4-3, the J call TRBJ1-1; TRBD1 might be the D (6 bases). Per the germline V gene, CDR1 is LGHNA and CDR2 is YSLEER. The CDR3 covers 18 residues. Trimming took 0 bases from V and 4 from J, leaving 21 bases between them. This CDR3 reads CASSQDLDSEEEATEAFF. The CDR3 nucleotides read TGCGCCAGCAGCCAAGATCTGGACAGCGAAGAGGAGGCCACTGAAGCTTTCTTT.

For this clone: The identical CDR3 is also encoded by other nucleotide sequences in the sample. The V and J genes are TRBV19 and TRBJ2-7; D unclear. With 3 bases removed from V and 2 bases from J, the gap between germline ends came to 8 bases. This CDR3 has 13 amino acids. Looked up from germline, CDR1 is LNHDA and CDR2 is SQIVND (reference sequence). The CDR3 region is CASSIKVTYEQYF. DNA for the CDR3: TGTGCCAGTAGTATTAAGGTTACCTACGAGCAGTACTTC.

The gene calls are TRBV2 and TRBJ2-3; a possible D gene is TRBD1 (6 bases). V lost 7 bases and J 3 bases, leaving 20 bases between the germline ends. From germline, CDR1 is SNHLY and CDR2 FYNNEI. CDR3 length: 16 amino acids. In DNA form, the CDR3 reads TGTGCCAGCATCTCCGGGAAGGGGGTCGCGACAGATACGCAGTATTTT. Translation gives CASISGKGVATDTQYF.

CDR3 sequence: CATSSIPFTGSAYEQYF. The CDR3 DNA is TGTGCCACCAGCTCCATCCCCTTTACCGGGTCTGCCTACGAGCAGTACTTC. V and J are TRBV15 and TRBJ2-7; D remains ambiguous. The germline gives CDR1 LNHNV, CDR2 YYDKDF (reference sequence). The CDR3 is made up of 17 amino acids. Trimming pared 5 bases from V and 2 bases from J, leaving 22 bases between.

The V and J genes are TRBV5-1 and TRBJ2-7, with TRBD2 matching 7 bases. CDR1 and CDR2 from the germline V gene are SGHRS and YFSETQ. The CDR3 length is 13 residues. Unmatched junction bases numbered 7, after V lost 3 bases and J lost 7 bases. The CDR3 reads CASSWTTSQEQYF. Written as DNA, the CDR3 is TGCGCCAGCAGCTGGACGACTAGCCAGGAGCAGTACTTC.

This chain uses TRBV2 with TRBJ2-1; 9 bases are shared with TRBD2. Germline trimming cut 4 bases from V and 2 bases from J; bases unmatched to any gene: 9. Per germline, CDR1 SNHLY and CDR2 FYNNEI. This CDR3 has 17 amino acids. CDR3 sequence: CASSGDSGSLTYNEQFF. The CDR3, as DNA: TGTGCCAGCAGTGGGGATAGCGGGAGTCTAACCTACAATGAGCAGTTCTTC. Together with reference TRBV2 and TRBJ2-1, the CDR3 gives the full variable domain: EPEVTQTPSHQVTQMGQEVILRCVPISNHLYFYWYRQILGQKVEFLVSFYNNEISEKSEIFDDQFSVERPDGSNFTLKIRSTKLEDSAMYFCASSGDSGSLTYNEQFFGPGTRLTVL.

V and J are TRBV25-1 and TRBJ2-2; TRBD2 agrees at 11 bases. The V gene end was trimmed by 6 bases and the J gene end by 6 bases; junction bases not matched to a gene: 12. The CDR3 is 17 amino acids. CDR1 and CDR2 from the germline V gene are MGHDK and SYGVNS. Here the CDR3 reads CASRPGTSGTVAGELFF. Written as DNA, the CDR3 is TGTGCCAGCAGACCCGGGACTAGCGGCACAGTGGCCGGGGAGCTGTTTTTT.

This clone occurred a few times. V usage is TRBV11-2 and J usage is TRBJ1-1; D unresolved. The CDR3 runs 12 residues. Trimming cost V 3 bases and J 4 bases, with 6 bases left between them. Germline CDR1 SGHAT, CDR2 FQNNGV. The CDR3: CASSFRATEAFF. CDR3 DNA sequence: TGTGCCAGCAGCTTTAGGGCCACTGAAGCTTTCTTT.

The chain links TRBV4-3 to TRBJ2-7, with D unresolved. V shed 4 bases and J shed 2 bases, with 9 bases lying between them. The CDR3 contains 13 residues. Germline-derived CDR1 and CDR2 are LGHNA and YSLEER. DNA for the CDR3: TGCGCCAGCAGCCCAACACTTACCTACGAGCAGTACTTC. Translation: CASSPTLTYEQYF.

This chain uses TRBV5-4 with TRBJ2-1; D is possibly TRBD1 (5 bases). Germline CDR1 SGHNT, CDR2 YYREEE (reference sequence). The CDR3 is 14 residues long. Trimming removed 0 bases at V and 9 bases at J, with 13 bases between. The CDR3 coding sequence is TGTGCCAGCAGCTTGGTAGGGGTGTACGGTGAGCAGTTCTTC. Protein sequence: CASSLVGVYGEQFF.

The table lists this clone with a count of one. The J gene is TRBJ2-1, the V gene TRBV18, with 11 bases fitting TRBD2. V gave up 6 bases and J gave up 8 bases; unmatched junction bases: 6. The germline V gene encodes CDR1 KGHSH and CDR2 LQKENI. This CDR3 contains 14 residues. CDR3 DNA sequence: TGTGCCAGCTCCTCCGGGACTAGCGGCGATGAGCAGTTCTTC. It yields the protein CASSSGTSGDEQFF.

The CDR3: CASTEYFTDTQYF. For the CDR3, the DNA is TGTGCCAGCACCGAGTATTTCACAGATACGCAGTATTTT. The chain employs TRBV6-5 and TRBJ2-3; D ambiguous. Per germline, CDR1 MNHEY and CDR2 SVGAGI. The CDR3 is made up of 13 amino acids. V was trimmed by 7 bases and J by 2 bases, leaving 10 bases between them.

The chain recombines TRBV10-1 with TRBJ1-1; TRBD1 matches at 7 bases. The CDR3 is 16 residues long. Trimming removed 0 bases from V and 0 bases from J; junction bases left unmatched: 4. Germline assignment: CDR1 WNHNN and CDR2 SYGVQD (reference sequence). The CDR3, as DNA: TGCGCCAGCAGTGAGTCGAGTGGGACAGTGAACACTGAAGCTTTCTTT. Translating it yields CASSESSGTVNTEAFF.

The chain joins TRBV14 to TRBJ2-7; D remains unclear. The V end lost 4 bases, the J end lost 5 bases, and 18 bases lay between the germline ends. The CDR3 loop spans 15 amino acids. Germline lookup yields CDR1 SGHDN and CDR2 FVKESK. The CDR3 reads CASSLAPGFSDEQYF. DNA for the CDR3: TGTGCCAGCAGCCTGGCCCCCGGGTTTTCTGACGAGCAGTACTTC.

The genes are TRBV6-6 and TRBJ1-6, with D uncertain. CDR1 and CDR2 (germline): MNHNY, SVGAGI (reference sequence). The CDR3 loop spans 13 amino acids. V lost 6 bases and J 3 bases, leaving 6 bases between the germline ends. The chain's CDR3 is CASSAGYNSPLHF. CDR3 DNA: TGTGCCAGCAGCGCAGGCTATAATTCACCCCTCCACTTT.

This clone has just one count. This sequence joins TRBV7-9 and TRBJ2-5; 10 nucleotides line up with TRBD2. The ends lost 5 bases at V and 5 bases at J; junction bases unmatched: 14. This CDR3 is 17 amino acids long. Germline loops: CDR1 SEHNR, CDR2 FQNEAQ (reference sequence). CDR3 nucleotide sequence: TGTGCCAGCAGCCCTCGCGTCCTAGCGGGAGAGGGCGAGACCCAGTACTTC. It codes for CASSPRVLAGEGETQYF.